The 30 T cell receptor beta chains presented below share a single source sample, sequenced in a study of OX40 agonist ivuxolimab in advanced cancers. Profiled with immunoSEQ multiplex PCR; TCRdb holds only in-frame clones, not every one. The sample lists 72,000 or so clones; around 90% were seen once. The sample was CD4+ or CD8+ T cells sorted from blood, taken in a trial of the OX40 agonist ivuxolimab. Source of these receptors: an adult with an advanced solid tumor such as melanoma, head and neck, liver or kidney cancer.

V gene TRBV6-5 combines with J gene TRBJ1-5; 7 bases agree with TRBD1. CDR1 MNHEY and CDR2 SVGAGI come from the germline V gene. This CDR3 has 15 residues. The J segment lost 7 bases and the V segment lost 6 bases, leaving 12 bases of the junction unmatched. CDR3 DNA sequence: TGTGCCAGCAGCCCGGGACAGCTCTTCGGACAGCCCCAGCATTTT. This sequence encodes CASSPGQLFGQPQHF.

This clone was found a few times. The chain recombines TRBV13 with TRBJ1-2, with 9 bases identical to TRBD1. The CDR3 extends over 14 amino acids. CDR1 is PRHDT, CDR2 FYEKMQ, per germline (reference sequence). Trimming cost V 4 bases and J 6 bases; bases outside gene matches: 6. CDR3 in DNA: TGTGCCAGCAGCTCGGGACAGGGAGTGAATGGCTACACCTTC. As protein: CASSSGQGVNGYTF.

The chain employs TRBV11-1 and TRBJ1-4; possibly TRBD1 for D (6 bases). Germline CDR1 SGHAT, CDR2 FQDESV (reference sequence). Trimming pared 5 bases from V and 1 base from J, leaving 14 bases between. The CDR3 sequence is 16 residues long. CDR3 residues: CASSARGRGTNEKLFF. In nucleotides, the CDR3 is TGTGCCAGCAGCGCCCGGGGGCGAGGAACTAATGAAAAACTGTTTTTT. Looking up the rest from reference TRBV11-1 and TRBJ1-4 gives the full variable domain: EAEVAQSPRYKITEKSQAVAFWCDPISGHATLYWYRQILGQGPELLVQFQDESVVDDSQLPKDRFSAERLKGVDSTLKIQPAELGDSAMYLCASSARGRGTNEKLFFGSGTQLSVL.

The CDR3 sequence is CASSPQGGSGNTIYF. The CDR3 nucleotides are TGTGCCAGCTCACCACAGGGTGGCTCTGGAAACACCATATATTTT. The chain uses TRBV18 and TRBJ1-3; the D is unclear. The germline V gene has CDR1 KGHSH and CDR2 LQKENI. This CDR3 is built from 15 residues. Trimming shortened V by 1 base and J by 0 bases, and 7 bases separated the two germline ends.

The chain is built from TRBV10-1 and TRBJ2-4; D possibly uses TRBD1 or TRBD2 (5 bases each). V was pared by 2 bases and J by 5 bases, with 10 bases between. The germline V gene encodes CDR1 WNHNN and CDR2 SYGVQD (reference sequence). The CDR3 covers 14 residues. The CDR3 loop is CASSEGTPENIQYF. DNA for the CDR3: TGCGCCAGCAGTGAGGGGACGCCCGAAAACATTCAGTACTTC.

With regard to this clone: At one boundary the junction diverges from the germline segment, which might be a read error. The J gene is TRBJ2-7, the V gene TRBV7-7; D is perhaps TRBD2 (6 bases). CDR1 is SSHAT, CDR2 FNYEAQ, per germline (reference sequence). The CDR3 is made up of 14 amino acids. CDR3 sequence: CASSPGASPSEQYF. The CDR3 DNA reads TGTGCTAGCAGCCCGGGAGCTAGCCCTAGCGAGCAGTACTTC.

The chain recombines TRBV19 with TRBJ1-2, with 8 bases matching TRBD1. V lost 4 bases to trimming and J lost 4 bases; unmatched junction nucleotides: 5. There are 14 residues in the CDR3. The germline gives CDR1 LNHDA, CDR2 SQIVND (reference sequence). The CDR3 DNA sequence: TGTGCCAGTAGTAATAGACAGGGGATCTATGGCTACACCTTC. Encoded protein: CASSNRQGIYGYTF.

The chain joins TRBV28 to TRBJ1-1; D not certain. V shed 4 bases and J shed 6 bases, with 6 bases lying between them. The germline V gene has CDR1 MDHEN and CDR2 SYDVKM. The CDR3 consists of 11 residues. CDR3 residues: CASSSAPEAFF. The CDR3 bases are TGTGCCAGCAGTTCGGCACCTGAAGCTTTCTTT.

Here the CDR3 DNA reads TGTGCCAGTAGAGGACTAGCGGGTCCCTACAATGAGCAGTTCTTC. The encoded protein is CASRGLAGPYNEQFF. The chain carries TRBV19 and TRBJ2-1; 11 bases align to TRBD2. Germline-derived CDR1 and CDR2 are LNHDA and SQIVND (reference sequence). The CDR3 totals 15 residues. The ends lost 6 bases at V and 2 bases at J; junction bases unmatched: 3.

This CDR3 is CASSLRAGGYEQYF. In DNA form, the CDR3 reads TGTGCCAGCAGCTTACGGGCGGGAGGCTACGAGCAGTACTTC. V is TRBV11-2 and J is TRBJ2-7; 8 bases agree with TRBD2. Germline lookup yields CDR1 SGHAT and CDR2 FQNNGV. Trimming took 2 bases from V and 3 from J; bases not matched to a gene: 3. This CDR3 spans 14 amino acids. The whole variable domain, remainder taken from reference TRBV11-2 and TRBJ2-7, is EAGVAQSPRYKIIEKRQSVAFWCNPISGHATLYWYQQILGQGPKLLIQFQNNGVVDDSQLPKDRFSAERLKGVDSTLKIQPAKLEDSAVYLCASSLRAGGYEQYFGPGTRLTVT.

This chain connects TRBV29-1 to TRBJ1-1; D gene ambiguous. The V end lost 3 bases, the J end lost 5 bases, and 10 bases lay between the germline ends. Per germline, CDR1 SQVTM and CDR2 ANQGSEA. There are 12 residues in the CDR3. This CDR3 reads CSVDRTVTEAFF. In DNA form, the CDR3 reads TGCAGCGTTGACCGGACTGTTACTGAAGCTTTCTTT.

This clone was observed a single time. Written as DNA, the CDR3 is TGTGCCAGCAGCTTGGGGCAGTATGGCTACACCTTC. Encoded protein: CASSLGQYGYTF. The chain couples TRBV5-6 to TRBJ1-2; D is ambiguous. V gave up 0 bases and J gave up 5 bases, with 5 bases separating them. The length of the CDR3 is 12 residues. The germline gives CDR1 SGHDT, CDR2 YYEEEE.

The genes are TRBV27 and TRBJ1-5; D is perhaps TRBD1 (6 bases). Trimming cost V 6 bases and J 1 base, with 13 bases left between them. Per germline, CDR1 MNHEY and CDR2 SMNVEV (reference sequence). There are 15 residues in the CDR3. The CDR3 coding sequence is TGTGCCAGCAGGACGGCACAGGGAAGCAATCAGCCCCAGCATTTT. Residues: CASRTAQGSNQPQHF.

This chain connects TRBV14 to TRBJ2-5, with D perhaps TRBD1 (5 bases). The DNA end favors TRBJ2-7, so the J call may be wrong. Germline CDR1 reads SGHDN; CDR2 reads FVKESK. CDR3 length: 14 residues. CDR3 protein: CASSQPGHSYEQYF. The DNA for the CDR3 is TGTGCCAGCAGCCAACCCGGACACTCCTACGAGCAGTACTTC.

The V and J genes are TRBV27 and TRBJ2-5; D may be TRBD2 (6 bases). This CDR3 comprises 12 residues. V gave up 5 bases and J gave up 6 bases, with 10 bases separating them. Germline values: CDR1 MNHEY, CDR2 SMNVEV (reference sequence). CDR3 protein: CASSPAGKTQYF. The CDR3 DNA reads as TGTGCCAGCAGTCCCGCGGGGAAGACCCAGTACTTC.

The rearrangement links TRBV11-2 to TRBJ1-6; tentative D call: TRBD1 (5 bases). The CDR3 consists of 14 residues. Germline CDR1 and CDR2: SGHAT and FQNNGV. The V end lost 4 bases, the J end lost 8 bases, and 12 bases lay between the germline ends. CDR3 amino acids: CASSWRVGDSPLHF. CDR3 nucleotide sequence: TGTGCCAGCAGCTGGAGGGTAGGGGATTCACCCCTCCACTTT.

This clone appeared once. V is TRBV2 and J is TRBJ1-2; no clear D. The CDR3 is 12 residues long. Germline V gene lookup returns CDR1 SNHLY and CDR2 FYNNEI. V shed 2 bases and J shed 8 bases, with 9 bases lying between them. In nucleotides, the CDR3 is TGTGCCAGCAGTGAACCCCCGCGGGGCTACACCTTC. Translating gives CASSEPPRGYTF. Full variable domain (remainder filled in from reference TRBV2 and TRBJ1-2): EPEVTQTPSHQVTQMGQEVILRCVPISNHLYFYWYRQILGQKVEFLVSFYNNEISEKSEIFDDQFSVERPDGSNFTLKIRSTKLEDSAMYFCASSEPPRGYTFGSGTRLTVV.

In this sample, this clone turned up once. This chain connects TRBV10-3 to TRBJ1-4, with D uncertain. CDR3 length equals 14 residues. CDR1 ENHRY and CDR2 SYGVKD come from the germline V gene. V gave up 3 bases and J gave up 7 bases, with 12 bases separating them. The CDR3 spells CAISDMSGGEKLFF. CDR3 nucleotides: TGTGCCATCAGTGATATGTCAGGTGGTGAAAAACTGTTTTTT.

The chain carries TRBV4-2 and TRBJ2-3, with 7 bases matching TRBD2. Germline V gene sequence: CDR1 LGHNA, CDR2 YNFKEQ. V shed 4 bases and J 6 bases; nucleotides not matched to a gene: 16. This CDR3 region has 17 residues. CDR3 DNA sequence: TGTGCCAGCAGCCCGCTATCTGGGGGAGGGCCCGCGGATACGCAGTATTTT. Encoded protein: CASSPLSGGGPADTQYF.

This chain links TRBV9 with TRBJ1-1; 10 bases fit TRBD1. CDR3 length: 14 residues. The junction had 6 bases not matched to a gene; V was cut back by 3 bases and J by 7 bases. Germline V lookup: CDR1 SGDLS, CDR2 YYNGEE. The CDR3 loop reads CASSGTGTGDEAFF. The CDR3, as DNA: TGTGCCAGCAGCGGAACCGGGACAGGGGATGAAGCTTTCTTT.

V is TRBV6-7 and J is TRBJ1-4, with 9 bases aligning to TRBD1. TRBV6-7 is filed as an ORF, its function uncertain. V lost 0 bases to trimming and J lost 7 bases; unmatched junction nucleotides: 12. The length of the CDR3 is 18 residues. CDR3 sequence reads: CASSYSQVHRGLIEKLFF. CDR3 nucleotides: TGTGCCAGCAGTTACTCGCAAGTACACAGGGGGCTGATTGAAAAACTGTTTTTT.

V usage is TRBV29-1 and J usage is TRBJ1-1; D might be TRBD1 (5 bases). The CDR3 runs 11 residues. Trimming pared 4 bases from V and 4 bases from J, leaving 7 bases between. Germline V gene sequence: CDR1 SQVTM, CDR2 ANQGSEA. The CDR3 DNA reads TGCAGCGTTGGAGGGGCCACTGAAGCTTTCTTT. This gives the protein CSVGGATEAFF.

The chain carries TRBV28 and TRBJ1-4; D may be TRBD1 (6 bases). Germline CDR1 and CDR2: MDHEN and SYDVKM. V dropped 5 bases and J dropped 0 bases, with 22 bases sitting between them. The CDR3 covers 19 residues. The CDR3 DNA reads as TGTGCCAGCAGTCCCACCGGAGGGGGTCGGGGTGCAACTAATGAAAAACTGTTTTTT. It yields the protein CASSPTGGGRGATNEKLFF.

This rearrangement joins TRBV5-1 to TRBJ2-1, with 14 bases identical to TRBD2. With 2 bases clipped from V and 9 bases from J, the junction kept 13 bases outside the gene matches. The CDR3 spans 18 residues. Germline V CDR1 and CDR2: SGHRS, YFSETQ. This CDR3 is CASSLLRQGLAGDGEQFF. CDR3 bases: TGCGCCAGCAGCTTACTAAGACAGGGACTAGCGGGAGATGGTGAGCAGTTCTTC.

V gene TRBV9 combines with J gene TRBJ2-3; D might be TRBD2 (5 bases). CDR1 and CDR2 from the germline V gene are SGDLS and YYNGEE. CDR3 length: 13 residues. V lost 0 bases, J lost 8 bases, and 10 bases lay in between. Written as DNA, the CDR3 is TGTGCCAGCAGCGTAGCCGCGGGCCCTACGCAGTATTTT. This translates into CASSVAAGPTQYF.

The chain joins TRBV5-4 to TRBJ2-3; possibly TRBD1 or TRBD2 for D (5 bases each). CDR1 is SGHNT, CDR2 YYREEE, per germline (reference sequence). Trimming took off 4 bases at V and 2 bases at J, with 14 bases between the two ends. CDR3 length: 15 amino acids. The CDR3 nucleotides are TGTGCCAGCAGCACGGGACGGAAGAACACAGATACGCAGTATTTT. Protein sequence: CASSTGRKNTDTQYF. The full variable domain, with the rest looked up from reference TRBV5-4 and TRBJ2-3, is ETGVTQSPTHLIKTRGQQVTLRCSSQSGHNTVSWYQQALGQGPQFIFQYYREEENGRGNFPPRFSGLQFPNYSSELNVNALELDDSALYLCASSTGRKNTDTQYFGPGTRLTVL.

This chain uses TRBV5-6 with TRBJ2-2; weak D call: TRBD1 (5 bases). Germline V lookup: CDR1 SGHDT, CDR2 YYEEEE. This CDR3 is built from 15 residues. Trimming stripped 0 bases from V and 7 bases from J, with 13 bases between. The DNA for the CDR3 is TGTGCCAGCAGCTTGGGTGTATCAGGGATCGGGGAGCTGTTTTTT. It translates to CASSLGVSGIGELFF.

V is TRBV28 and J is TRBJ2-5, with TRBD2 identical over 12 bases. The V and J ends lost 6 bases and 7 bases, in that order; junction bases with no gene match: 9. CDR1 is MDHEN and CDR2 is SYDVKM in the germline V gene. This CDR3 has 15 amino acids. The CDR3 sequence: CASRPGLAGTGTQYF. The CDR3 DNA follows: TGTGCCAGCAGACCAGGACTAGCGGGGACCGGGACCCAGTACTTC. Full variable domain (outside the CDR3, taken from reference TRBV28 and TRBJ2-5): DVKVTQSSRYLVKRTGEKVFLECVQDMDHENMFWYRQDPGLGLRLIYFSYDVKMKEKGDIPEGYSVSREKKERFSLILESASTNQTSMYLCASRPGLAGTGTQYFGPGTRLLVL.

This chain uses TRBV9 with TRBJ1-1; tentatively, D is TRBD1 (6 bases). The germline CDR1 and CDR2 sequences are SGDLS and YYNGEE. Trimming removed 4 bases at V and 3 bases at J, with 13 bases between. This CDR3 comprises 14 residues. The chain's CDR3 is CASSQTGRDTEAFF. In DNA form, the CDR3 reads TGTGCCAGCAGCCAAACAGGGAGGGACACTGAAGCTTTCTTT.

The V and J genes are TRBV14 and TRBJ2-3; D possibly matches TRBD1 or TRBD2 (5 bases each). Germline CDR1 reads SGHDN; CDR2 reads FVKESK. Trimming shortened V by 1 base and J by 6 bases, and 11 bases separated the two germline ends. There are 14 residues in the CDR3. CDR3 in DNA: TGTGCCAGCAGCCAAGCCGGGGCGACGGATACGCAGTATTTT. Encoded protein: CASSQAGATDTQYF.